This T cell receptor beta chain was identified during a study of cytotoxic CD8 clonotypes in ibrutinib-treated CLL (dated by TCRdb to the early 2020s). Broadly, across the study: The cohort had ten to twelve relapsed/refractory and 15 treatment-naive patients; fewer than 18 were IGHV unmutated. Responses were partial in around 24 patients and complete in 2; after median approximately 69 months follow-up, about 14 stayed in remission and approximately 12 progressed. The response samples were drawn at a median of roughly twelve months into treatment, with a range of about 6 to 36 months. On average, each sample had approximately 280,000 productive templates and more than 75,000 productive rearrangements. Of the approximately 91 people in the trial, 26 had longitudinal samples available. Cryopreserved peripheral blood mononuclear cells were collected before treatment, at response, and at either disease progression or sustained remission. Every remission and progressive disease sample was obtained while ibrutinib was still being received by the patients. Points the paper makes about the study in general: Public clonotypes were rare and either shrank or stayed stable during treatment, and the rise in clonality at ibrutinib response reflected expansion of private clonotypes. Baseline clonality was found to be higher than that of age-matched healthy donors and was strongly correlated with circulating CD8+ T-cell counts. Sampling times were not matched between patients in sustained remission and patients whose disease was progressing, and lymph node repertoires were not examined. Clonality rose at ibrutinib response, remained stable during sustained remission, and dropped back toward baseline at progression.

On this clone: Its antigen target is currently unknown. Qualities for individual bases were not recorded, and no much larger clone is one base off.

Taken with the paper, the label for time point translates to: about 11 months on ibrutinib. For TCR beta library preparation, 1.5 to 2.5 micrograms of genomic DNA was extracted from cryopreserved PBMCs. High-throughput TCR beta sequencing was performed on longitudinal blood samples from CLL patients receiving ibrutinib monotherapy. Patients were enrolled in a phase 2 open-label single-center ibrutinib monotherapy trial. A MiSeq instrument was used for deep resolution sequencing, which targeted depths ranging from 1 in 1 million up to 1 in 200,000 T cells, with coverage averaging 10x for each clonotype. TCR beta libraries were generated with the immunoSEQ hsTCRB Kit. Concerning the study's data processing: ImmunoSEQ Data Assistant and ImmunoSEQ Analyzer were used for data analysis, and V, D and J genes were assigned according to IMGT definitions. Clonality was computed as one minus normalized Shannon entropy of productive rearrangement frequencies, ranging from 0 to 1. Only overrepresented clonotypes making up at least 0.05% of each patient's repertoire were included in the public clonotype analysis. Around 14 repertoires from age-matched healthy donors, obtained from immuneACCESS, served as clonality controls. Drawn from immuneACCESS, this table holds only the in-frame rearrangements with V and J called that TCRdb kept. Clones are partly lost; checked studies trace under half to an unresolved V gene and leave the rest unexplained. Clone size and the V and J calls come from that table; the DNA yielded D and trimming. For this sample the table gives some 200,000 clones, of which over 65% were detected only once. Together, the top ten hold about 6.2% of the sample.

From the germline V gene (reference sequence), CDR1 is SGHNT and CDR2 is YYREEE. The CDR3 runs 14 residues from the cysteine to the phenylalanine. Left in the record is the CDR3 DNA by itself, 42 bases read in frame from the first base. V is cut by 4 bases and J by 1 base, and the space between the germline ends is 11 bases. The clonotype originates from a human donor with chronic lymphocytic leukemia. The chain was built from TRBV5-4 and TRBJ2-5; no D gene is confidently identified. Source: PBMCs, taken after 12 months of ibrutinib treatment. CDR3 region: CASSIPTSQETQYF. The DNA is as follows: TGTGCCAGCAGCATCCCGACCAGCCAAGAGACCCAGTACTTC.